The entry below gives a single T cell receptor beta chain sequence along with its context. Its antigen is unknown. This sample was taken from a study of cytomegalovirus exposure and HLA in healthy donors. From germline, CDR1 is SGHAT and CDR2 FQNNGV. The ends lost 5 bases at V and 4 bases at J; junction bases unmatched: 8. This CDR3 has 15 amino acids. 60 Vbeta and 13 Jbeta primers were used in PCR. Method: immunoSEQ multiplex PCR; TCRdb's copy keeps in-frame clones and lacks some. Of 140,000 to 150,000 clones listed, about 72% are singletons. Overall study findings and caveats: A missense DCLRE1C variant was associated with V- and J-gene trimming of TCR beta chains in a later analysis, and an independent cohort replicated the association. Presence/absence analysis assumed near-uniform sequencing depth across donors. Cytomegalovirus association was assigned to about 180 TCR beta chains.

This receptor was obtained from a middle-aged man in good health and CMV-seronegative. Sequencing used PBMCs. The chain joins TRBV11-2 to TRBJ2-3, with TRBD2 identical over 8 bases. The DNA of the CDR3 is TGTGCCAGCAGCCCCGGGGGGGTAGTGGCAGATACGCAGTATTTT. It encodes CASSPGGVVADTQYF.